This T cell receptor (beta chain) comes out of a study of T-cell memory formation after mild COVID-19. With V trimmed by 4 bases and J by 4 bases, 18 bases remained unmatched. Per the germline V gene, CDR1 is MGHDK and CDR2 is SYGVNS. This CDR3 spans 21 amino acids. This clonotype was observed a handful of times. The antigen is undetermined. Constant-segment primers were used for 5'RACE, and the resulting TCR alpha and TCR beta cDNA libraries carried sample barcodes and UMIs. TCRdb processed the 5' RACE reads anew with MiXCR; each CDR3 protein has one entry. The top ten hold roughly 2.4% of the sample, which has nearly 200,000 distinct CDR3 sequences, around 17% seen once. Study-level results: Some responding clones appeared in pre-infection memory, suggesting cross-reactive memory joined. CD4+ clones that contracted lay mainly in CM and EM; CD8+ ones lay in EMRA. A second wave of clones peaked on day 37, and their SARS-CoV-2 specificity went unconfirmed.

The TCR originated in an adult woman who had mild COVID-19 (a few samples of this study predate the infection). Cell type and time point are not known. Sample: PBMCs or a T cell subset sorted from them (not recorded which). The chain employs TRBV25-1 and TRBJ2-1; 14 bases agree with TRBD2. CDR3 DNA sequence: TGTGCCAGCAGTGCCGCCCGCCCGGGACTAGCGGGAGTCGGGTCATACAATGAGCAGTTCTTC. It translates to CASSAARPGLAGVGSYNEQFF. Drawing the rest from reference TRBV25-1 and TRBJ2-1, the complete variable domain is EADIYQTPRYLVIGTGKKITLECSQTMGHDKMYWYQQDPGMELHLIHYSYGVNSTEKGDLSSESTVSRIRTEHFPLTLESARPSHTSQYLCASSAARPGLAGVGSYNEQFFGPGTRLTVL.